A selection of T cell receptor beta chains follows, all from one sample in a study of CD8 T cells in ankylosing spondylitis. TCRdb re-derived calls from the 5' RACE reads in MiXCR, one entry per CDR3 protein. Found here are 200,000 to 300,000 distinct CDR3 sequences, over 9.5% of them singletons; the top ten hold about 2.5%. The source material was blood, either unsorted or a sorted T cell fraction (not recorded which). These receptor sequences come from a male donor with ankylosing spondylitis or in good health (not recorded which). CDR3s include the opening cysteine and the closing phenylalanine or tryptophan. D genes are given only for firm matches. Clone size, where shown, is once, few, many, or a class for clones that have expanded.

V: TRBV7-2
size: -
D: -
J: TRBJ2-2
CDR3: CASSWPGQSNIGELFF
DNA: TGTGCCAGCAGCTGGCCTGGACAGTCAAACATCGGGGAGCTGTTTTTT

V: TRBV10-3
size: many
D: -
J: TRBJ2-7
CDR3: CATVIYPDSSYEQYF
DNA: TGTGCCACCGTAATCTACCCTGACAGCTCCTACGAGCAGTACTTC

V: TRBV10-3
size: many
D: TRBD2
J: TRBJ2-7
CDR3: CAITSASGNEQYF
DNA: TGTGCCATCACATCTGCTAGCGGGAACGAGCAGTACTTC

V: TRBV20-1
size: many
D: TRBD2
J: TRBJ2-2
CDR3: CSARREGSGELFF
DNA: TGCAGTGCTAGAAGGGAGGGTTCCGGGGAGCTGTTTTTT

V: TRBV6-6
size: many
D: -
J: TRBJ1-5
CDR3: CASSRGNQPQHF
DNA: TGTGCCAGCAGTCGGGGCAATCAGCCCCAGCATTTT

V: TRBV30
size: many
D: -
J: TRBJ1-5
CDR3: CAWTRGGSSNQPQHF
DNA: TGTGCCTGGACCCGAGGGGGATCGAGCAATCAGCCCCAGCATTTT

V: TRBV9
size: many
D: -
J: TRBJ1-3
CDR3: CASSVSSGNTIYF
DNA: TGTGCCAGCAGCGTATCCTCTGGAAACACCATATATTTT

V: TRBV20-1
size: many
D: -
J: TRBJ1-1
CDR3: CSASGVTGAFF
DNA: TGCAGTGCTAGCGGTGTTACCGGCGCTTTCTTT

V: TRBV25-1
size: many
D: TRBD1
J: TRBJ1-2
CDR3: CASRRDRGGNYGYTF
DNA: TGTGCCAGCAGACGAGACAGGGGAGGTAACTATGGCTACACCTTC

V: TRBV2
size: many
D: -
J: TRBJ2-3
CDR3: CASRRGAAYTDTQYF
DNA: TGTGCCAGCAGGCGAGGAGCGGCCTACACAGATACGCAGTATTTT

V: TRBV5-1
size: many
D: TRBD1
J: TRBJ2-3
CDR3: CASSVGQGTGDTQYF
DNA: TGCGCCAGCAGCGTGGGACAGGGGACGGGTGATACGCAGTATTTT

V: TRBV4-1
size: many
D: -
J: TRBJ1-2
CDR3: CASSQDGGGSGYTF
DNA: TGCGCCAGCAGCCAAGATGGGGGGGGTAGCGGCTACACCTTC

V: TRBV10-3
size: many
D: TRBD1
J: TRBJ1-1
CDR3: CAIQEERTGGRTEAFF
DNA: TGTGCCATCCAAGAGGAAAGGACAGGGGGCAGAACTGAAGCTTTCTTT

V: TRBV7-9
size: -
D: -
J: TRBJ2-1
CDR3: CASTPLLGYNEQFF
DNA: TGTGCCAGCACCCCCCTGCTGGGGTACAATGAGCAGTTCTTC

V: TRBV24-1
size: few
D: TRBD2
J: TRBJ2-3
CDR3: CATRESGMTDTQYF
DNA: TGTGCCACCAGAGAAAGCGGGATGACAGATACGCAGTATTTT

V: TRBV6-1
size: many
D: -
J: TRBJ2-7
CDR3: CASGGAGEVVGQYF
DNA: TGTGCCAGCGGAGGGGCAGGGGAGGTTGTGGGGCAGTACTTC

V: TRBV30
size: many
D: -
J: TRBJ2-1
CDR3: CAWGRGQLYNEQFF
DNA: TGTGCCTGGGGGAGGGGACAGCTCTACAATGAGCAGTTCTTC

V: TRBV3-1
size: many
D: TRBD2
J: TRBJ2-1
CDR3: CASSQDSAGAYNEQFF
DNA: TGTGCCAGCAGCCAAGATTCCGCGGGAGCATACAATGAGCAGTTCTTC

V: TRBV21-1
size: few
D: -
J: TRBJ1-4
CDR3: CASSKRDRGNEKLFF
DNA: TGTGCCAGCAGCAAAAGGGACAGGGGAAATGAAAAACTGTTTTTT

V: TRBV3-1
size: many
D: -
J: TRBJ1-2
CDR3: CASSQRQLNYGYTF
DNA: TGTGCCAGCAGCCAAAGACAGTTGAACTATGGCTACACCTTC

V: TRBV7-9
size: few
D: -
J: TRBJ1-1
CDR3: CASRGLAGEAFF
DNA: TGTGCCAGCAGGGGGCTGGCAGGGGAAGCTTTCTTT

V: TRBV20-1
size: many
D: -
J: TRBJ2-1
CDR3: CSARARDPAGEQFF
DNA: TGCAGTGCTAGAGCCCGGGACCCCGCGGGGGAGCAGTTCTTC

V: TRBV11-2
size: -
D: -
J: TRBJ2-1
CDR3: CASSLGLAGGGNDEQFF
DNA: TGTGCCAGCAGCCTCGGACTAGCAGGGGGGGGTAACGATGAGCAGTTCTTC

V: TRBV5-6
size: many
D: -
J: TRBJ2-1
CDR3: CASSLVRNNEQFF
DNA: TGTGCCAGCAGCTTGGTCCGTAACAATGAGCAGTTCTTC

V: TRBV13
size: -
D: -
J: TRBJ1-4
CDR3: CASSQRSVVATNEKLFF
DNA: TGTGCCAGCAGCCAGCGGTCCGTAGTTGCAACTAATGAAAAACTGTTTTTT

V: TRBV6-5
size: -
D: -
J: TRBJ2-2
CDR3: CASSSLGPSGELFF
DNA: TGTGCCAGCAGTTCTCTAGGTCCATCCGGGGAGCTGTTTTTT

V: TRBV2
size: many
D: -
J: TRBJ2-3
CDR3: CASIRETGADTQYF
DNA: TGTGCCAGCATCAGGGAGACGGGAGCAGATACGCAGTATTTT

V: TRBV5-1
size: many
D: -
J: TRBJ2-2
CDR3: CASSPTPTTGTGELFF
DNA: TGCGCCAGCAGCCCCACCCCGACTACAGGAACCGGGGAGCTGTTTTTT

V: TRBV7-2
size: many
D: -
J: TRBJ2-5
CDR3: CASSLFEGQETQYF
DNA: TGTGCCAGCAGCTTATTCGAGGGGCAAGAGACCCAGTACTTC

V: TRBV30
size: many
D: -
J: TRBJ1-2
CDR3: CAWSQEGKKGYTF
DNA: TGTGCCTGGAGTCAGGAGGGGAAAAAGGGCTACACCTTC

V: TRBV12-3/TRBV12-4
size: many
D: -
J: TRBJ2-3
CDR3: CASSLEGSTDTQYF
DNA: TGTGCCAGCAGTTTAGAGGGGAGCACAGATACGCAGTATTTT

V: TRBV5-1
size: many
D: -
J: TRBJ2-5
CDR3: CASSLKASGGETQYF
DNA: TGCGCCAGCAGCTTGAAAGCGAGCGGAGGAGAGACCCAGTACTTC

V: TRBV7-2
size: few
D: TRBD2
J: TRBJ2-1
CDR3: CASSSDSGRLNEQFF
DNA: TGTGCCAGCAGCTCCGATAGCGGGAGGCTCAATGAGCAGTTCTTC

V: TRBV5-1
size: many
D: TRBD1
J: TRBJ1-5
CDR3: CASSSSGQSNQPQHF
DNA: TGCGCCAGCAGCTCGTCGGGACAGAGCAATCAGCCCCAGCATTTT

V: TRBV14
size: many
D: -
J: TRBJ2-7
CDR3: CASSQDGSYEQYF
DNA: TGTGCCAGCAGCCAAGACGGCTCCTACGAGCAGTACTTC

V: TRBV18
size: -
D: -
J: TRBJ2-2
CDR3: CASSISLSTGELFF
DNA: TGTGCCAGCTCAATCTCCTTGAGCACCGGGGAGCTGTTTTTT

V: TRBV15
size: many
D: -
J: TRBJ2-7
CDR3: CATSHKTAYEQYF
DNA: TGTGCCACCAGCCACAAAACCGCCTACGAGCAGTACTTC

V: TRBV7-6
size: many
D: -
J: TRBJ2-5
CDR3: CASSLILRRQETQYF
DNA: TGTGCCAGCAGCTTAATCCTCCGCAGGCAAGAGACCCAGTACTTC

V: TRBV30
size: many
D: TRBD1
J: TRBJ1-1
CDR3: CAWRVQGNAEAFF
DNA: TGTGCCTGGAGGGTACAGGGGAATGCTGAAGCTTTCTTT

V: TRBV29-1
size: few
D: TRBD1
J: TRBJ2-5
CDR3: CSHGTGGGETQYF
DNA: TGCAGCCACGGGACAGGGGGCGGGGAGACCCAGTACTTC

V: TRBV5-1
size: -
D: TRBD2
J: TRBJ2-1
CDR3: CASSISGSSYNEQFF
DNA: TGCGCCAGCAGCATTAGCGGGAGCTCCTACAATGAGCAGTTCTTC

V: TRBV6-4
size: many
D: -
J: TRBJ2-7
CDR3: CASSDGEQYF
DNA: TGTGCCAGCAGTGACGGTGAGCAGTACTTC

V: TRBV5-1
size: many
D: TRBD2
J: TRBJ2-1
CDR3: CASSLNLAVEQFF
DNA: TGCGCCAGCAGCTTAAACCTAGCGGTTGAGCAGTTCTTC

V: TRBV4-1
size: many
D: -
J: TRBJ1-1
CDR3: CASSPEQGNTEAFF
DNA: TGCGCCAGCAGCCCCGAACAGGGGAACACTGAAGCTTTCTTT

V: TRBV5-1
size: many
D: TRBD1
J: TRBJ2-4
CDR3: CASPSSGGATLAKNIQYF
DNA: TGCGCCAGCCCTTCGTCAGGGGGCGCTACCCTAGCCAAAAACATTCAGTACTTC

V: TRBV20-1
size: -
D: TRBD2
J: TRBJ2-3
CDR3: CSARAGGWADTQYF
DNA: TGCAGTGCTAGAGCGGGGGGGTGGGCAGATACGCAGTATTTT

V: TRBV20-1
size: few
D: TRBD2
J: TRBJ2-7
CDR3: CSAGVGAGGGEQYF
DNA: TGCAGTGCCGGGGTCGGGGCGGGAGGAGGGGAGCAGTACTTC

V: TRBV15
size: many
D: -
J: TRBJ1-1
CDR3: CATSRDGRPAFF
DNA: TGTGCCACCAGCAGAGATGGTCGCCCCGCTTTCTTT

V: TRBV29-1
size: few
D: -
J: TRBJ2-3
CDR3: CSVDSGTSTDTQYF
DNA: TGCAGCGTTGATAGTGGAACTAGCACAGATACGCAGTATTTT

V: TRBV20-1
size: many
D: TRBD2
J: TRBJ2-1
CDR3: CSALTGTSGLSYNEQFF
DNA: TGCAGTGCCCTGACCGGGACTAGCGGTCTCTCCTACAATGAGCAGTTCTTC

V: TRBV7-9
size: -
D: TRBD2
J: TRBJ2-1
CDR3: CASRSRLAGSNEQFF
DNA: TGTGCCAGCAGGTCCAGACTAGCGGGTAGCAATGAGCAGTTCTTC

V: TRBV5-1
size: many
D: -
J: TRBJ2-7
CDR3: CASSPHRPRVYEQYF
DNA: TGCGCCAGCAGCCCCCACCGTCCGAGGGTCTACGAGCAGTACTTC

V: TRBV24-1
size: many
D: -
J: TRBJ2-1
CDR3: CATSEGPLGEQFF
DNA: TGTGCCACCAGTGAGGGGCCCCTCGGTGAGCAGTTCTTC

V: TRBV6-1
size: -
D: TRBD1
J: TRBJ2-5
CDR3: CASRPQGVGETQYF
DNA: TGTGCCAGCAGACCACAGGGGGTCGGAGAGACCCAGTACTTC

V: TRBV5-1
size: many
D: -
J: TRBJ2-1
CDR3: CASSWGASYNEQFF
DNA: TGCGCCAGCAGCTGGGGGGCCTCCTACAATGAGCAGTTCTTC